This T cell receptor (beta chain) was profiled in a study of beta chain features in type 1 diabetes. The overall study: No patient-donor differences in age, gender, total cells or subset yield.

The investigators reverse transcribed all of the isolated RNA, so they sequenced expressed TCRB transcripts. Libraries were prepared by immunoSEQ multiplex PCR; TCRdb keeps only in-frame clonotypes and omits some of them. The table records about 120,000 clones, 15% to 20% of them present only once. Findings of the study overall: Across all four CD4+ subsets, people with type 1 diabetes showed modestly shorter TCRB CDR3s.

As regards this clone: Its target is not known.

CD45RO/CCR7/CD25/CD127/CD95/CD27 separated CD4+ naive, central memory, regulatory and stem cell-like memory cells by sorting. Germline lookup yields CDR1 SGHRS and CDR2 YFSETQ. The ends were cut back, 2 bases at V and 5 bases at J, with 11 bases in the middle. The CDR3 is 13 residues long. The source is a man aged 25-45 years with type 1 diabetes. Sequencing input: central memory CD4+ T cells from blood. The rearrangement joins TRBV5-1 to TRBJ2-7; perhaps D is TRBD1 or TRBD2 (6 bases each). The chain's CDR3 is CASSFGGDNEQYF. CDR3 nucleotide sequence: TGCGCCAGCAGCTTTGGAGGGGACAACGAGCAGTACTTC. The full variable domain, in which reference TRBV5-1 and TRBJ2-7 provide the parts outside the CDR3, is KAGVTQTPRYLIKTRGQQVTLSCSPISGHRSVSWYQQTPGQGLQFLFEYFSETQRNKGNFPGRFSGRQFSNSRSEMNVSTLELGDSALYLCASSFGGDNEQYFGPGTRLTVT.